Following are 23 T cell receptor beta chains from one sample sequenced in a study of T cell repertoires in cytomegalovirus infection. TCRdb ran MiXCR on the reads and lists one entry per CDR3 protein. The sample yields hundreds of thousands of distinct CDR3 sequences, approximately 6.7% seen once. What was sequenced was PBMCs. Receptors originate from a human donor in good health (CMV status not recorded). Some clones in this sample may be carry-over from other donors' samples.

This clonotype came up a few times. The chain is built from TRBV28 and TRBJ1-2; no definite D call. CDR1 and CDR2 (germline): MDHEN, SYDVKM. The V end lost 6 bases, the J end lost 6 bases, and 11 bases lay between the germline ends. CDR3 length: 12 amino acids. Here the CDR3 reads CASRPVWDGYTF. Here the CDR3 DNA reads TGTGCCAGCAGGCCGGTGTGGGATGGCTACACCTTC.

At least ten counts were recorded for this clonotype. This chain joins TRBV7-9 and TRBJ1-6, with 7 positions matching TRBD1. Germline V gene data show CDR1 as SEHNR and CDR2 as FQNEAQ (reference sequence). J gave up 11 bases and V 1 base, and 5 bases lay outside the gene matches. This CDR3 contains 14 residues. The CDR3 nucleotides read TGTGCCAGCAGCTTAGACAGGGGAGACACACCCCTCCACTTT. Translation: CASSLDRGDTPLHF.

This clonotype has only a few counts. The V and J genes are TRBV6-2 or TRBV6-3 and TRBJ1-1; unclear D gene. The CDR3 has 12 residues. V was pared by 4 bases and J by 8 bases, with 11 bases between. Germline assignment: CDR1 MNHEY and CDR2 SVGEGT. CDR3 amino acids: CASSFSGPEAFF. The CDR3 region has the DNA TGTGCCAGCAGTTTCTCCGGGCCAGAAGCTTTCTTT.

This clonotype was counted many times. The V call is TRBV11-2, the J call TRBJ2-5; the D is unclear. Germline CDR1 is SGHAT and CDR2 is FQNNGV. V gave up 1 base and J gave up 4 bases, with 7 bases separating them. The CDR3 is made up of 13 amino acids. In nucleotides, the CDR3 is TGTGCCAGCAGCTTAGCTAGTAGAGAGACCCAGTACTTC. It is translated as CASSLASRETQYF.

This clonotype came up many times. V is TRBV7-9 and J is TRBJ1-5; a possible D gene is TRBD1 (5 bases). The V end was cut by 3 bases, the J end by 2 bases, with 8 bases between. The V gene's germline CDR1 is SEHNR and CDR2 FQNEAQ (reference sequence). The length of the CDR3 is 14 residues. CDR3 sequence (DNA): TGTGCCAGCAGCTTCCAGGGTCGCAATCAGCCCCAGCATTTT. Translated, it gives CASSFQGRNQPQHF.

This clonotype has ten or more counts. The CDR3 nucleotides read TGCGCCAGCAGCCTGCGGGAGGAGCAATCACCCCTCCACTTT. The encoded protein is CASSLREEQSPLHF. The rearrangement uses TRBV4-3 and TRBJ1-6; D uncertain. Germline V CDR1 and CDR2: LGHNA, YSLEER. This CDR3 is 14 amino acids long. Trimming stripped 4 bases from V and 10 bases from J, with 14 bases between.

This clonotype was seen at least ten times. The chain joins TRBV7-2 to TRBJ1-2, with D unresolved. This CDR3 is built from 12 residues. Trimming stripped 3 bases from V and 5 bases from J, with 7 bases between. Germline loops: CDR1 SGHTA, CDR2 FQGNSA. CDR3 loop: CASSFGDYGYTF. In DNA form, the CDR3 reads TGTGCCAGCAGCTTCGGTGATTATGGCTACACCTTC.

The table lists this clonotype with many counts. This chain uses TRBV6-2 or TRBV6-3 with TRBJ2-1; 13 bases map to TRBD2. Germline-derived CDR1 and CDR2 are MNHEY and SVGEGT. Unmatched junction bases numbered 11, after V lost 6 bases and J lost 3 bases. CDR3 length equals 18 residues. The CDR3: CASRTTSGGPFIYNEQFF. The CDR3 nucleotides read TGTGCCAGCAGGACGACTAGCGGGGGGCCCTTTATCTACAATGAGCAGTTCTTC.

This clonotype has at least ten counts. The chain is built from TRBV7-8 and TRBJ2-3; D not certain. The CDR3 covers 13 residues. Trimming removed 6 bases at V and 4 bases at J, with 11 bases between. CDR1 and CDR2 (germline): SGHVS, FQNEAQ. The CDR3 loop reads CASRQSTPDTQYF. CDR3 DNA: TGTGCCAGCAGGCAATCGACTCCAGATACGCAGTATTTT.

Many counts were recorded for this clonotype. The chain links TRBV4-2 to TRBJ1-5, with D unclear. Germline lookup yields CDR1 LGHNA and CDR2 YNFKEQ. This CDR3 comprises 13 residues. The V gene lost 4 bases and the J gene lost 6 bases, with 10 bases spanning the gap. In DNA, the CDR3 is TGTGCCAGCAGCCCGGCGGTCGGTCAGCCCCAGCATTTT. It encodes CASSPAVGQPQHF.

This clonotype has a count of ten or more. This chain uses TRBV12-3 or TRBV12-4 with TRBJ1-6, with TRBD1 matching 11 bases. The CDR3 loop spans 14 amino acids. V gave up 3 bases and J gave up 9 bases; unmatched junction bases: 1. The CDR3 sequence is CASSFGTGGSPLHF. CDR3 bases: TGTGCCAGCAGTTTTGGGACAGGGGGTTCACCCCTCCACTTT.

This clonotype occurred a few times. V and J are TRBV15 and TRBJ1-1; weak D call: TRBD1 (6 bases). The CDR3 extends over 13 amino acids. The ends were cut back, 5 bases at V and 6 bases at J, with 13 bases in the middle. Germline-derived CDR1 and CDR2 are LNHNV and YYDKDF (reference sequence). The chain's CDR3 is CATSVRQASEAFF. The CDR3 coding sequence is TGTGCCACCAGCGTCCGACAGGCCTCTGAAGCTTTCTTT.

The chain carries TRBV12-3 or TRBV12-4 and TRBJ1-1, with D uncertain. The V end was cut by 4 bases, the J end by 1 base, with 10 bases between. The CDR3 length is 14 residues. CDR3 region: CASSSVRGNTEAFF. Here the CDR3 DNA reads TGTGCCAGCAGTTCGGTGCGGGGGAACACTGAAGCTTTCTTT.

This clonotype was counted at least ten times. The genes are TRBV7-2 and TRBJ2-4; D is possibly TRBD1 or TRBD2 (5 bases each). CDR1 SGHTA and CDR2 FQGNSA come from the germline V gene. The CDR3 has 17 residues. V lost 5 bases, J lost 1 base, and 18 bases lay in between. The CDR3 DNA follows: TGTGCCAGCAGCAAGCCGGGGCCCACGAGGGCCAAAAACATTCAGTACTTC. As protein: CASSKPGPTRAKNIQYF. The variable domain in full, with the rest retrieved from reference TRBV7-2 and TRBJ2-4, is GAGVSQSPSNKVTEKGKDVELRCDPISGHTALYWYRQSLGQGLEFLIYFQGNSAPDKSGLPSDRFSAERTGGSVSTLTIQRTQQEDSAVYLCASSKPGPTRAKNIQYFGAGTRLSVL.

In this sample, this clonotype turned up many times. The chain employs TRBV20-1 and TRBJ2-3; 12 positions agree with TRBD2. Germline V gene data show CDR1 as DFQATT and CDR2 as SNEGSKA (reference sequence). CDR3 length equals 16 residues. J lost 4 bases, V lost 6 bases, and 11 bases had no gene match. CDR3 DNA sequence: TGCAGTGCCACGACTCTAGCGGGGGGGCTTGCAGATACGCAGTATTTT. It encodes CSATTLAGGLADTQYF.

V and J are TRBV20-1 and TRBJ2-1; D may correspond to TRBD1 or TRBD2 (6 bases each). Germline-derived CDR1 and CDR2 are DFQATT and SNEGSKA (reference sequence). The V end lost 5 bases, the J end lost 4 bases, and 12 bases lay between the germline ends. CDR3 size: 13 residues. This CDR3 reads CSALGGSYNEQFF. DNA of the CDR3: TGCAGTGCTCTCGGGGGCTCGTACAATGAGCAGTTCTTC.

This clonotype was found many times. The chain couples TRBV12-3 or TRBV12-4 to TRBJ1-2, with a tentative D call TRBD1 (5 bases). Trimming shortened V by 10 bases and J by 5 bases, and 17 bases separated the two germline ends. The CDR3 extends over 13 amino acids. CDR3 DNA sequence: TGTGCCATACACCGGGACCTAGGGTATGGCTACACCTTC. This translates into CAIHRDLGYGYTF.

This clonotype was seen many times. The V call is TRBV28, the J call TRBJ2-5, with D possibly called TRBD1 or TRBD2 (5 bases each). V lost 4 bases and J 1 base, leaving 7 bases between the germline ends. This CDR3 region has 13 residues. Germline CDR1 MDHEN, CDR2 SYDVKM. The CDR3 DNA reads as TGTGCCAGCAGTTGGGGGTTCCAAGAGACCCAGTACTTC. Translated, it gives CASSWGFQETQYF.

This clonotype was found a few times. The chain is built from TRBV7-9 and TRBJ1-1; no reliable D call. In germline, CDR1 is SEHNR, CDR2 FQNEAQ (reference sequence). The CDR3 totals 12 residues. Trimming stripped 1 base from V and 6 bases from J, with 6 bases between. The CDR3 region has the DNA TGTGCCAGCAGCTTAGTAGTATCTGAAGCTTTCTTT. Translated, it gives CASSLVVSEAFF.

This clonotype was counted at least ten times. This chain links TRBV5-1 with TRBJ1-4; 8 bases agree with TRBD1. In germline, CDR1 is SGHRS, CDR2 YFSETQ. The V segment lost 0 bases and the J segment 5 bases; nucleotides outside the gene matches: 3. The CDR3 totals 15 residues. The CDR3 here is CASSLDGTGNEKLFF. In nucleotides, the CDR3 is TGCGCCAGCAGCTTGGATGGGACAGGCAATGAAAAACTGTTTTTT. The full variable domain, completed using reference TRBV5-1 and TRBJ1-4, is KAGVTQTPRYLIKTRGQQVTLSCSPISGHRSVSWYQQTPGQGLQFLFEYFSETQRNKGNFPGRFSGRQFSNSRSEMNVSTLELGDSALYLCASSLDGTGNEKLFFGSGTQLSVL.

This clonotype was seen repeatedly, ten times or more. The V gene is TRBV28, the J gene TRBJ2-7; tentative D call: TRBD2 (5 bases). The CDR3 has 14 residues. The V gene's germline CDR1 is MDHEN and CDR2 SYDVKM. V was pared by 6 bases and J by 2 bases, with 14 bases between. This CDR3 reads CASSQRLAPYEQYF. For the CDR3, the DNA is TGTGCCAGCAGCCAGCGTCTAGCACCCTACGAGCAGTACTTC.

This rearrangement joins TRBV5-5 to TRBJ2-5, with D perhaps being TRBD1 or TRBD2 (6 bases each). This CDR3 is 15 amino acids long. Between the trimmed V and J ends, which lost 2 bases and 3 bases, there was a span of 14 bases. Per germline, CDR1 SGHKS and CDR2 YYEKEE (reference sequence). In DNA, the CDR3 is TGTGCCAGCAGCTTATTAGTGGGGGGCGAAGAGACCCAGTACTTC. This translates into CASSLLVGGEETQYF.

The CDR3 nucleotides read TGTGCCAGCAAAGAGACAATTGAAGCTTTCTTT. Residues: CASKETIEAFF. This chain uses TRBV2 with TRBJ1-1; no definite D call. V dropped 7 bases and J dropped 7 bases, with 10 bases sitting between them. Germline CDR1 is SNHLY and CDR2 is FYNNEI. The CDR3 extends over 11 amino acids. The whole variable domain, remainder taken from reference TRBV2 and TRBJ1-1, is EPEVTQTPSHQVTQMGQEVILRCVPISNHLYFYWYRQILGQKVEFLVSFYNNEISEKSEIFDDQFSVERPDGSNFTLKIRSTKLEDSAMYFCASKETIEAFFGQGTRLTVV.